Listed below are T cell receptor beta chains from one sample, sequenced in a study of graft-versus-host responses after intestinal transplantation. The repertoire was sequenced with immunoSEQ multiplex PCR; TCRdb's copy has only in-frame clones and lacks some. The sample lists about 39,000 clones; roughly 95% were seen once. Antigens of these TCRs are unknown. Sequences were derived from unstimulated CD8+ T cells sorted from spleen or lymph node cells, sampled before transplant. Every receptor here comes from a human donor who was the organ donor for an intestinal transplant. CDR3s include the opening cysteine and the closing phenylalanine or tryptophan. The D gene is left open where the match is weak. Clone size is stated in some rows and not others, as once, few, many or a class when expanded.

clone_size: -
d_call: -
v_call: TRBV15
j_call: TRBJ2-1
cdr3_aa: CATSAVSLPYNEQFF
cdr3_nt: TGTGCCACCAGCGCCGTTTCTCTCCCTTACAATGAGCAGTTCTTC

clone_size: -
d_call: -
v_call: TRBV19
j_call: TRBJ1-5
cdr3_aa: CASSIETGLNQPQHF
cdr3_nt: TGTGCCAGTAGTATCGAAACGGGTCTCAATCAGCCCCAGCATTTT

clone_size: -
d_call: -
v_call: TRBV7-6
j_call: TRBJ2-6
cdr3_aa: CASSLAGANVLTF
cdr3_nt: TGTGCCAGCAGCTTAGCTGGGGCCAACGTCCTGACTTTC

clone_size: few
d_call: TRBD1
v_call: TRBV19
j_call: TRBJ2-7
cdr3_aa: CASSPGTAYEQYF
cdr3_nt: TGTGCCAGTAGTCCCGGGACAGCCTACGAGCAGTACTTC

clone_size: -
d_call: TRBD1
v_call: TRBV7-9
j_call: TRBJ1-1
cdr3_aa: CASSQTGTGLGAEAFF
cdr3_nt: TGTGCCAGCAGCCAGACCGGGACAGGCCTTGGGGCTGAAGCTTTCTTT

clone_size: -
d_call: TRBD1
v_call: TRBV6-5
j_call: TRBJ2-5
cdr3_aa: CASSYFSTGEETQYF
cdr3_nt: TGTGCCAGCAGTTACTTCTCGACAGGGGAAGAGACCCAGTACTTC

clone_size: -
d_call: -
v_call: TRBV11-2
j_call: TRBJ1-2
cdr3_aa: CASSLVPGDYGYTF
cdr3_nt: TGTGCCAGCAGCTTAGTTCCGGGGGACTATGGCTACACCTTC

clone_size: -
d_call: -
v_call: TRBV14
j_call: TRBJ2-3
cdr3_aa: CASSQERSMRQYF
cdr3_nt: TGTGCCAGCAGCCAAGAGAGGTCCATGAGGCAGTATTTT

clone_size: -
d_call: -
v_call: TRBV25-1
j_call: TRBJ1-1
cdr3_aa: CASSEFVASEAFF
cdr3_nt: TGTGCCAGCAGTGAATTCGTGGCTTCTGAAGCTTTCTTT

clone_size: -
d_call: -
v_call: TRBV13
j_call: TRBJ2-6
cdr3_aa: CASSLPGGANVLTF
cdr3_nt: TGTGCCAGCAGCCTCCCAGGCGGGGCCAACGTCCTGACTTTC

clone_size: -
d_call: -
v_call: TRBV4-1
j_call: TRBJ2-3
cdr3_aa: CASSQDSAVSSTDTQYF
cdr3_nt: TGCGCCAGCAGCCAAGATAGTGCTGTTTCTAGCACAGATACGCAGTATTTT

clone_size: -
d_call: TRBD1
v_call: TRBV7-6
j_call: TRBJ2-5
cdr3_aa: CASRPGQGYQETQYF
cdr3_nt: TGTGCCAGCAGGCCCGGACAGGGATACCAAGAGACCCAGTACTTC

clone_size: -
d_call: -
v_call: TRBV11-2
j_call: TRBJ2-7
cdr3_aa: CASSLDPGPYYEQYF
cdr3_nt: TGTGCCAGCAGCTTAGATCCGGGGCCCTACTACGAGCAGTACTTC

clone_size: -
d_call: TRBD1
v_call: TRBV28
j_call: TRBJ1-1
cdr3_aa: CASSRQGMNTEAFF
cdr3_nt: TGTGCCAGCAGTCGACAGGGGATGAACACTGAAGCTTTCTTT

clone_size: -
d_call: TRBD2
v_call: TRBV29-1
j_call: TRBJ2-3
cdr3_aa: CSVRPASGGPSTDTQYF
cdr3_nt: TGCAGCGTCCGTCCGGCTAGCGGGGGGCCGAGCACAGATACGCAGTATTTT

clone_size: -
d_call: TRBD1
v_call: TRBV27
j_call: TRBJ1-5
cdr3_aa: CASSPRGGRVQPQHF
cdr3_nt: TGTGCCAGCAGTCCCAGGGGGGGGCGCGTTCAGCCCCAGCATTTT

clone_size: -
d_call: -
v_call: TRBV23-1
j_call: TRBJ2-5
cdr3_aa: CASSQIPSAQGDCQYF
cdr3_nt: TGCGCCAGCAGTCAAATCCCTTCGGCGCAAGGAGATTGTCAGTACTTC

clone_size: -
d_call: -
v_call: TRBV19
j_call: TRBJ1-1
cdr3_aa: CASSIAPNTEAFF
cdr3_nt: TGTGCCAGTAGTATAGCGCCGAACACTGAAGCTTTCTTT

clone_size: -
d_call: TRBD1
v_call: TRBV4-3
j_call: TRBJ2-7
cdr3_aa: CASSPVLAGTGGDEQYF
cdr3_nt: TGCGCCAGCAGCCCGGTTTTGGCCGGGACAGGGGGCGACGAGCAGTACTTC

clone_size: -
d_call: -
v_call: TRBV4-1
j_call: TRBJ2-7
cdr3_aa: CASSQEARGAYEQYF
cdr3_nt: TGCGCCAGCAGCCAAGAGGCCCGGGGCGCCTACGAGCAGTACTTC

clone_size: once
d_call: TRBD1
v_call: TRBV5-6
j_call: TRBJ1-2
cdr3_aa: CASSLPYRGLYGYTF
cdr3_nt: TGTGCCAGCAGCTTGCCTTACAGGGGGCTCTATGGCTACACCTTC

clone_size: -
d_call: TRBD2
v_call: TRBV4-3
j_call: TRBJ2-7
cdr3_aa: CASSQDPSGGAYEQYF
cdr3_nt: TGCGCCAGCAGCCAAGATCCTAGCGGGGGGGCCTACGAGCAGTACTTC

clone_size: -
d_call: -
v_call: TRBV30
j_call: TRBJ1-6
cdr3_aa: CAWSSGAGEYSPLHF
cdr3_nt: TGTGCCTGGAGTTCTGGTGCAGGCGAGTATTCACCCCTCCACTTT

clone_size: -
d_call: TRBD1
v_call: TRBV29-1
j_call: TRBJ1-5
cdr3_aa: CSVRTGDSNQPQHF
cdr3_nt: TGCAGCGTTCGGACAGGGGACAGCAATCAGCCCCAGCATTTT

clone_size: -
d_call: -
v_call: TRBV30
j_call: TRBJ1-1
cdr3_aa: CAWSPGMAEAFF
cdr3_nt: TGTGCCTGGAGTCCAGGGATGGCTGAAGCTTTCTTT

clone_size: -
d_call: -
v_call: TRBV28
j_call: TRBJ1-4
cdr3_aa: CASSFLGSGEKLFF
cdr3_nt: TGTGCCAGCAGTTTTTTAGGGTCTGGGGAAAAACTGTTTTTT

clone_size: -
d_call: -
v_call: TRBV27
j_call: TRBJ2-3
cdr3_aa: CASSRQAVGTDTQYF
cdr3_nt: TGTGCCAGCAGTCGCCAGGCGGTTGGCACAGATACGCAGTATTTT

clone_size: -
d_call: TRBD2
v_call: TRBV28
j_call: TRBJ2-5
cdr3_aa: CASSQTSGGRETQYF
cdr3_nt: TGTGCCAGCAGCCAAACTAGCGGGGGACGGGAGACCCAGTACTTC

clone_size: -
d_call: TRBD2
v_call: TRBV6-1
j_call: TRBJ2-7
cdr3_aa: CASSESRGGTEQYF
cdr3_nt: TGTGCCAGCAGTGAATCGCGGGGGGGCACCGAGCAGTACTTC

clone_size: -
d_call: -
v_call: TRBV4-3
j_call: TRBJ2-7
cdr3_aa: CASSQGAGSLAYEQYF
cdr3_nt: TGCGCCAGCAGCCAAGGGGCAGGTTCACTAGCCTACGAGCAGTACTTC

clone_size: -
d_call: -
v_call: TRBV27
j_call: TRBJ1-4
cdr3_aa: CASSPTGLGEKLFF
cdr3_nt: TGTGCCAGCAGTCCGACAGGTTTAGGCGAAAAACTGTTTTTT

clone_size: -
d_call: TRBD1
v_call: TRBV6-1
j_call: TRBJ1-3
cdr3_aa: CATSPTGLGNTIYF
cdr3_nt: TGTGCCACATCGCCGACAGGGCTCGGAAACACCATATATTTT

clone_size: -
d_call: -
v_call: TRBV5-6
j_call: TRBJ1-6
cdr3_aa: CASSAQTGFTYNSPLHF
cdr3_nt: TGTGCCAGCAGCGCTCAAACAGGGTTTACCTATAATTCACCCCTCCACTTT

clone_size: -
d_call: TRBD1
v_call: TRBV27
j_call: TRBJ2-7
cdr3_aa: CASSLTRQGQINEQYF
cdr3_nt: TGTGCCAGCAGTTTAACACGACAGGGGCAAATTAACGAGCAGTACTTC

clone_size: -
d_call: TRBD2
v_call: TRBV19
j_call: TRBJ2-1
cdr3_aa: CASSIVSGGARNEQFF
cdr3_nt: TGTGCCAGTAGTATAGTCAGCGGGGGGGCAAGGAATGAGCAGTTCTTC

clone_size: once
d_call: -
v_call: TRBV9
j_call: TRBJ1-2
cdr3_aa: CASNPGENYGYTF
cdr3_nt: TGTGCCAGTAATCCAGGGGAAAACTATGGCTACACCTTC

clone_size: -
d_call: TRBD1
v_call: TRBV11-2
j_call: TRBJ1-1
cdr3_aa: CASSSRQGMNTEAFF
cdr3_nt: TGTGCCAGCAGCAGCCGACAGGGAATGAACACTGAAGCTTTCTTT